This TCR beta chain was captured by sequencing in a study of PD-1 blockade in classical Hodgkin lymphoma. Overall study findings and caveats: According to reports, newly diagnosed patients had lower baseline TCR diversity than healthy donors, and relapsed/refractory patients had lower baseline TCR diversity still.

As regards this clone: Its specificity is not known.

Some clones are missing from TCRdb's copy, which holds only in-frame ones; the method was immunoSEQ multiplex PCR. This sample has some 28,000 clones, with around 89% found just once. V shed 4 bases and J 3 bases; nucleotides not matched to a gene: 6. The length of the CDR3 is 15 residues. Germline V gives CDR1 SGHAT, CDR2 FQNNGV. As to time point: newly diagnosed, previously untreated cHL patient sample. Starting with thawed PBMCs, CD4+ T cells were purified by magnetic negative selection. V usage is TRBV11-2 and J usage is TRBJ2-3; 8 bases fit TRBD2. The sample comprised CD4+ T cells from blood. The sequence was collected from a human donor with classical Hodgkin lymphoma. Here the CDR3 DNA reads TGTGCCAGCAGCTCCGGGACTAGTCGGACAGATACGCAGTATTTT. This encodes CASSSGTSRTDTQYF.